Below, 26 T cell receptor beta chains from the same sample are listed, as sequenced in a study of neoadjuvant anti-PD-1 for oral cavity cancer. The data were produced by immunoSEQ multiplex PCR, yet TCRdb's version contains in-frame clones alone and is incomplete. Altogether tens of thousands of clones are present, less than 85% being singletons, with the ten largest covering about 3.4%. The source was PBMCs, collected before nivolumab (anti-PD-1) treatment. These receptors came from a person aged 35-79 years with oral cavity squamous cell carcinoma.

The gene calls are TRBV6-1 and TRBJ1-1; 10 bases are shared with TRBD1. CDR1 is MNHNS, CDR2 SASEGT, per germline. V dropped 2 bases and J dropped 5; count of bases not matched to a gene: 8. The CDR3 extends over 16 amino acids. The CDR3 protein is CASSEWGQGMGTEAFF. The DNA for the CDR3 is TGTGCCAGCAGTGAATGGGGACAGGGGATGGGGACTGAAGCTTTCTTT.

The chain recombines TRBV29-1 with TRBJ2-1; 10 nucleotides agree with TRBD2. This CDR3 is 13 amino acids long. V lost 6 bases and J lost 8; bases outside the gene matches: 7. Germline V gene data show CDR1 as SQVTM and CDR2 as ANQGSEA. DNA for the CDR3: TGCAGCGTCGGGGGACTAGCGCCCCATGAGCAGTTCTTC. It translates to CSVGGLAPHEQFF.

The chain couples TRBV15 to TRBJ2-7, with 12 bases identical to TRBD1. CDR3 length equals 14 residues. Germline lookup yields CDR1 LNHNV and CDR2 YYDKDF (reference sequence). V shed 2 bases, J shed 9 bases, and the junction held 5 bases outside the gene matches. The CDR3 DNA reads TGTGCCACCAGCAGACTTGGGACAGGGGGCCCGCAGTACTTC. It specifies CATSRLGTGGPQYF.

This chain uses TRBV5-1 with TRBJ2-7, with D possibly matching TRBD1 (6 bases). Trimming took off 6 bases at V and 1 base at J, with 17 bases between the two ends. The CDR3 extends over 15 amino acids. The germline CDR1 and CDR2 sequences are SGHRS and YFSETQ. The CDR3 DNA reads as TGCGCCAGCAAAACCGGGACATTACTTTCCTACGAGCAGTACTTC. This gives the protein CASKTGTLLSYEQYF.

This sequence joins TRBV30 and TRBJ2-3, with no clear D. V lost 0 bases and J lost 4, with 5 bases in between. The germline CDR1 and CDR2 sequences are GTSNPN and SVGIG (reference sequence). This CDR3 is 12 amino acids long. Written as DNA, the CDR3 is TGTGCCTGGAGTGTATCCCCAGATACGCAGTATTTT. Translated, it gives CAWSVSPDTQYF.

The V gene is TRBV2, the J gene TRBJ2-1; D is possibly TRBD2 (5 bases). The V and J ends lost 4 bases and 5 bases respectively, with 12 bases between them. Germline V CDR1 and CDR2: SNHLY, FYNNEI. This CDR3 is 14 amino acids long. The CDR3 sequence is CASSGSFSDNEQFF. The CDR3 DNA is TGTGCCAGCAGTGGGAGCTTTAGCGACAATGAGCAGTTCTTC.

The V gene is TRBV6-5, the J gene TRBJ2-5; TRBD2 is a possible D gene (6 bases). The CDR3 runs 15 residues. Germline V gene data show CDR1 as MNHEY and CDR2 as SVGAGI. V was trimmed by 1 base and J by 2 bases, leaving 11 bases between them. The CDR3 DNA reads as TGTGCCAGCAGTTACTTTGCGGGATCTCAAGAGACCCAGTACTTC. Translating it yields CASSYFAGSQETQYF.

This clone was counted once. The CDR3 reads CASSLGRAAYEQYF. Here the CDR3 DNA reads TGTGCCAGCAGTTTGGGCAGGGCCGCCTACGAGCAGTACTTC. The chain carries TRBV6-5 and TRBJ2-7; D is perhaps TRBD1 (5 bases). V lost 4 bases and J lost 2, with 12 bases in between. The germline CDR1 and CDR2 sequences are MNHEY and SVGAGI. The CDR3 runs to 14 residues.

This clone was observed once. Relative to the germline gene, one junction end is altered; a read error may explain this. The same CDR3 also results from other DNA sequences found in this sample. The chain couples TRBV6-5 to TRBJ2-7, with D possibly being TRBD2 (5 bases). The CDR3 spans 15 residues. Germline V lookup: CDR1 MNHEY, CDR2 SVGAGI. In DNA form, the CDR3 reads TGTGCTAGCAGTTACTCGCTCTGGGGAGTAGGCGAGCAGTACTTC. Its protein product is CASSYSLWGVGEQYF.

The chain joins TRBV19 to TRBJ2-7; D is uncertain. CDR3 length equals 13 residues. Germline V gives CDR1 LNHDA, CDR2 SQIVND (reference sequence). V lost 4 bases to trimming and J lost 0 bases, with 7 bases between them. DNA of the CDR3: TGTGCCAGTAGTAAGGGCACCTCCTACGAGCAGTACTTC. It yields the protein CASSKGTSYEQYF.

The rearrangement joins TRBV27 to TRBJ1-5; 7 bases fit TRBD1. V was clipped by 5 bases and J by 2 bases; unmatched bases: 12. The germline gives CDR1 MNHEY, CDR2 SMNVEV (reference sequence). This CDR3 is built from 17 residues. The CDR3, as DNA: TGTGCCAGCAGTCCCACCCCTGACAGGGCAGGCAATCAGCCCCAGCATTTT. It specifies CASSPTPDRAGNQPQHF.

This chain joins TRBV19 and TRBJ1-3; possibly TRBD1 for D (5 bases). V lost 7 bases, J lost 4 bases, and 14 bases lay in between. The CDR3 is 14 residues long. CDR1 LNHDA and CDR2 SQIVND come from the germline V gene (reference sequence). Written as DNA, the CDR3 is TGTGCCAGTACCCCACCAGGGCTCGGAAACACCATATATTTT. As protein: CASTPPGLGNTIYF.

The V call is TRBV7-8, the J call TRBJ1-5, with 7 bases matching TRBD1. CDR1 is SGHVS and CDR2 is FQNEAQ in the germline V gene. Germline trimming cut 5 bases from V and 0 bases from J; bases unmatched to any gene: 7. The CDR3 spans 16 residues. CDR3: CASSTQGQNSNQPQHF. CDR3 nucleotides: TGTGCCAGCAGCACACAGGGGCAGAATAGCAATCAGCCCCAGCATTTT.

The J gene is TRBJ2-1, the V gene TRBV30; D tentatively reads TRBD1 or TRBD2 (6 bases each). The CDR3 is 14 residues long. Germline V lookup: CDR1 GTSNPN, CDR2 SVGIG (reference sequence). The CDR3 here is CSGDNSGAYNEQFF. The CDR3 DNA is TGTTCGGGGGACAATAGCGGCGCCTACAATGAGCAGTTCTTC.

The rearrangement links TRBV30 to TRBJ2-7; D may be TRBD1 (5 bases). Between the trimmed V and J ends, which lost 3 bases and 9 bases, there was a span of 18 bases. Germline V CDR1 and CDR2: GTSNPN, SVGIG (reference sequence). The CDR3 runs 13 residues. As DNA, the CDR3 is TGTGCCTGGAGCGTAACAGGAGCGCAACGGCAGTACTTC. Its translation is CAWSVTGAQRQYF.

The rearrangement joins TRBV10-1 to TRBJ1-5, with D perhaps matching TRBD1 (5 bases). The CDR3 runs to 13 residues. Trimming left V 2 bases short and J 7 bases short, with 9 bases between. The V gene's germline CDR1 is WNHNN and CDR2 SYGVQD (reference sequence). Here the CDR3 reads CASSEVGDQPQHF. CDR3 sequence (DNA): TGCGCCAGCAGTGAGGTCGGGGACCAGCCCCAGCATTTT.

V and J are TRBV30 and TRBJ1-5; 7 bases agree with TRBD1. Germline V gene lookup returns CDR1 GTSNPN and CDR2 SVGIG (reference sequence). With V trimmed by 2 bases and J by 3 bases, 7 bases remained unmatched. The CDR3 consists of 15 residues. The CDR3 loop reads CAWSKGQSSNQPQHF. The CDR3 bases are TGTGCCTGGAGTAAGGGACAGAGTTCCAATCAGCCCCAGCATTTT.

This chain links TRBV6-1 with TRBJ2-7; 9 nucleotides match TRBD2. From germline, CDR1 is MNHNS and CDR2 SASEGT. The CDR3 runs 16 residues. The ends lost 1 base at V and 0 bases at J; junction bases unmatched: 4. CDR3 bases: TGTGCCAGCAGTGAAGTCAGTAGCGGGAGCTCCTACGAGCAGTACTTC. It is translated as CASSEVSSGSSYEQYF.

This clone showed up just once. This chain connects TRBV6-5 to TRBJ2-3, with D perhaps matching TRBD1 (6 bases). Per germline, CDR1 MNHEY and CDR2 SVGAGI. This CDR3 has 15 residues. V lost 2 bases and J 2 bases, leaving 11 bases between the germline ends. CDR3 sequence reads: CASSYGGTSTDTQYF. Written as DNA, the CDR3 is TGTGCCAGCAGTTACGGGGGCACTTCCACAGATACGCAGTATTTT.

The gene calls are TRBV27 and TRBJ1-1, with TRBD1 identical over 7 bases. Germline lookup yields CDR1 MNHEY and CDR2 SMNVEV (reference sequence). This CDR3 comprises 13 residues. V was clipped by 9 bases and J by 0 bases; unmatched bases: 4. The CDR3 here is CASWTGMNTEAFF. In nucleotides, the CDR3 is TGTGCCAGTTGGACAGGAATGAACACTGAAGCTTTCTTT.

The chain combines TRBV4-1 with TRBJ2-7; TRBD2 agrees at 12 bases. The CDR3 length is 15 residues. CDR1 and CDR2 (germline): MGHRA, YSYEKL. Trimming at V came to 11 bases and at J to 3 bases, leaving 11 bases not matched to a gene. The CDR3 spells CARGLAGIVGYEQYF. The CDR3 DNA is TGCGCCCGGGGACTAGCGGGCATCGTCGGCTACGAGCAGTACTTC.

The gene calls are TRBV29-1 and TRBJ2-3; 8 bases fit TRBD2. Germline CDR1 is SQVTM and CDR2 is ANQGSEA. The CDR3 is 17 amino acids. V gave up 8 bases and J gave up 2 bases; unmatched junction bases: 18. DNA of the CDR3: TGCAGCTCCTGGACCCCCCCGGGGGGGGATTACACAGATACGCAGTATTTT. It is translated as CSSWTPPGGDYTDTQYF.

This sequence joins TRBV30 and TRBJ2-4; D not resolved. The CDR3 runs 14 residues. Germline-derived CDR1 and CDR2 are GTSNPN and SVGIG (reference sequence). V was pared by 0 bases and J by 0 bases, with 6 bases between. The CDR3 reads CAWSVVGAKNIQYF. The CDR3 DNA follows: TGTGCCTGGAGTGTTGTGGGAGCCAAAAACATTCAGTACTTC.

CDR3 nucleotides: TGTGCCAGCTCACTCAGTGTTCCGAACACTGAAGCTTTCTTT. Translation: CASSLSVPNTEAFF. The chain is built from TRBV18 and TRBJ1-1; D gene ambiguous. Trimming cost V 4 bases and J 1 base, with 10 bases left between them. CDR3 length: 14 residues. Germline CDR1 KGHSH, CDR2 LQKENI.

The J gene is TRBJ2-5, the V gene TRBV6-6; a weak D match, TRBD2 (6 bases). Trimming shortened V by 5 bases and J by 5 bases, and 9 bases separated the two germline ends. The CDR3 loop spans 12 amino acids. Germline V gene lookup returns CDR1 MNHNY and CDR2 SVGAGI (reference sequence). This CDR3 is CASSSLAETQYF. CDR3 coding DNA: TGTGCCAGCAGTAGCCTAGCGGAGACCCAGTACTTC.

The V and J genes are TRBV6-1 and TRBJ2-2, with D possibly being TRBD2 (5 bases). Germline V gene lookup returns CDR1 MNHNS and CDR2 SASEGT. V gave up 2 bases and J gave up 5 bases, with 9 bases separating them. This CDR3 comprises 14 residues. The CDR3 DNA reads TGTGCCAGCAGTGAACTCGAGCGGACCGGGGAGCTGTTTTTT. This sequence encodes CASSELERTGELFF.